Reported below is one T cell receptor beta chain. Its antigen remains unknown. Relapse after autologous stem cell transplantation occurred in every patient, and brentuximab vedotin exposure varied. Magnetic negative selection was used to purify CD4+ T cells from thawed PBMCs. The sample belongs to a study of PD-1 blockade in classical Hodgkin lymphoma. Study-wide background: Once every 2 weeks, patients received intravenous nivolumab at 3 mg/kg. Whole-study results and caveats: There was a significant rise in CD4+ TCR diversity by C4D1, with no such rise for CD8+.

Some clones are missing from TCRdb's copy, which holds only in-frame ones; the method was immunoSEQ multiplex PCR. The data hold over 5,500 clones, with 78% observed a single time. Germline V gene lookup returns CDR1 LNHDA and CDR2 SQIVND (reference sequence). The CDR3 covers 20 residues. V lost 3 bases, J lost 6 bases, and 32 bases lay in between. The TCR sequence derives from a human donor with classical Hodgkin lymphoma. Sequences were derived from CD4+ T cells from blood, sampled at baseline. The chain employs TRBV19 and TRBJ1-2; D possibly corresponds to TRBD1 (5 bases). The CDR3 DNA sequence: TGTGCCAGTAGTATGAGGAAGGGGAGGAATGCGCGGGACGAAAGGGATGGCTACACCTTC. It translates to CASSMRKGRNARDERDGYTF.